Presented here are 26 T cell receptor beta chains from one specimen sequenced in a study of shared clonotypes between healthy human individuals. Method: immunoSEQ multiplex PCR; TCRdb's copy keeps in-frame clones and lacks some. This sample has roughly 2,500,000 clones; roughly 93% occur once, and the top ten carry 0.36%. The sequenced material came from naive CD4+ T cells from PBMCs. Indicated subset: CD45RA+ positively selected. All receptors derive from a man aged 18 to 35 in good health. Some clones in this sample may be carry-over from other donors' samples.

V usage is TRBV14 and J usage is TRBJ2-7; perhaps TRBD1 as D (5 bases). Germline CDR1 SGHDN, CDR2 FVKESK. Trimming stripped 4 bases from V and 6 bases from J, with 16 bases between. CDR3 length: 14 amino acids. The CDR3 DNA reads TGTGCCAGCAGCCGCATCCAGGGCATGGGCGAGCAGTACTTC. Its protein is CASSRIQGMGEQYF.

The chain uses TRBV9 and TRBJ2-7; no definite D call. The CDR3 has 16 amino acids. Germline loops: CDR1 SGDLS, CDR2 YYNGEE. V was pared by 0 bases and J by 2 bases, with 15 bases between. CDR3 amino acids: CASSVESLSGPYEQYF. CDR3 nucleotide sequence: TGTGCCAGCAGCGTAGAGTCTCTCAGTGGGCCCTACGAGCAGTACTTC.

The rearrangement uses TRBV10-3 and TRBJ2-3, with 9 nucleotides matching TRBD2. Germline lookup yields CDR1 ENHRY and CDR2 SYGVKD. The CDR3 contains 14 residues. After removal of 6 bases from V and 2 bases from J, the junction contained 3 bases not matched to a gene. The CDR3 sequence is CAIRPSGNTDTQYF. As DNA, the CDR3 is TGTGCCATCAGGCCTAGCGGGAACACAGATACGCAGTATTTT.

CDR3 sequence (DNA): TGTGCCAGCAGGTCTTCGGACAGTCCGGGGTACGAGCAGTACTTC. It specifies CASRSSDSPGYEQYF. The rearrangement links TRBV28 to TRBJ2-7; TRBD1 might be the D (6 bases). Germline values: CDR1 MDHEN, CDR2 SYDVKM. The V gene lost 6 bases and the J gene lost 4 bases, with 19 bases spanning the gap. The CDR3 is 15 amino acids. Filled out from reference TRBV28 and TRBJ2-7, the complete variable domain reads DVKVTQSSRYLVKRTGEKVFLECVQDMDHENMFWYRQDPGLGLRLIYFSYDVKMKEKGDIPEGYSVSREKKERFSLILESASTNQTSMYLCASRSSDSPGYEQYFGPGTRLTVT.

The chain is built from TRBV10-3 and TRBJ2-7, with no clear D. V was pared by 3 bases and J by 6 bases, with 12 bases between. The CDR3 is 13 residues long. The germline V gene has CDR1 ENHRY and CDR2 SYGVKD. This CDR3 reads CAISEVYSPEQYF. CDR3 sequence (DNA): TGTGCCATCAGTGAAGTGTACAGTCCCGAGCAGTACTTC.

The chain employs TRBV5-1 and TRBJ2-1; TRBD2 matches at 9 bases. The CDR3 sequence is 16 residues long. The V and J ends lost 2 bases and 2 bases, in that order; junction bases with no gene match: 5. Germline lookup yields CDR1 SGHRS and CDR2 YFSETQ. This chain's CDR3 is CASSFLAGSTYNEQFF. The CDR3 bases are TGCGCCAGCAGCTTTCTAGCGGGAAGCACCTACAATGAGCAGTTCTTC.

The chain couples TRBV5-6 to TRBJ2-2; TRBD2 aligns across 8 bases. The germline V gene has CDR1 SGHDT and CDR2 YYEEEE. The junction had 3 bases not matched to a gene; V was cut back by 2 bases and J by 6 bases. The CDR3 spans 14 residues. In nucleotides, the CDR3 is TGTGCCAGCAGCTTCGGACTAGCCGCCGGGGAGCTGTTTTTT. Protein product: CASSFGLAAGELFF. Complete variable domain (other parts from reference TRBV5-6 and TRBJ2-2): DAGVTQSPTHLIKTRGQQVTLRCSPKSGHDTVSWYQQALGQGPQFIFQYYEEEERQRGNFPDRFSGHQFPNYSSELNVNALLLGDSALYLCASSFGLAAGELFFGEGSRLTVL.

V gene TRBV7-9 combines with J gene TRBJ2-1; no definite D call. The CDR3 totals 14 residues. Germline loops: CDR1 SEHNR, CDR2 FQNEAQ (reference sequence). Trimming cost V 0 bases and J 0 bases, with 3 bases left between them. CDR3 coding DNA: TGTGCCAGCAGCTTAGCTGACTCCTACAATGAGCAGTTCTTC. It translates to CASSLADSYNEQFF.

J is TRBJ2-3 and V is TRBV7-9, with 10 bases lining up with TRBD2. This CDR3 contains 16 residues. Trimming took 5 bases from V and 4 from J; bases not matched to a gene: 9. Germline assignment: CDR1 SEHNR and CDR2 FQNEAQ (reference sequence). The CDR3 sequence: CASSARVTSGSDTQYF. As DNA, the CDR3 is TGTGCCAGCAGCGCCCGGGTGACTAGCGGGTCAGATACGCAGTATTTT.

The J gene is TRBJ2-5, the V gene TRBV7-3; tentative D call: TRBD1 (6 bases). In germline, CDR1 is SGHTA, CDR2 FQGTGA. Trimming pared 5 bases from V and 5 bases from J, leaving 12 bases between. The CDR3 loop spans 13 amino acids. CDR3 sequence: CASSRTVRETQYF. The CDR3 DNA reads TGTGCCAGCAGCCGGACAGTTCGGGAGACCCAGTACTTC.

This chain links TRBV18 with TRBJ2-3; perhaps TRBD2 as D (6 bases). The CDR3 runs 14 residues. V lost 4 bases to trimming and J lost 0 bases, with 8 bases between them. Germline values: CDR1 KGHSH, CDR2 LQKENI. In nucleotides, the CDR3 is TGTGCCAGCTCACAGGGACTTAGCACAGATACGCAGTATTTT. Translated: CASSQGLSTDTQYF.

The genes are TRBV7-3 and TRBJ2-3; 13 nucleotides agree with TRBD2. The germline CDR1 and CDR2 sequences are SGHTA and FQGTGA. V shed 8 bases and J 5 bases; nucleotides not matched to a gene: 10. CDR3 size: 16 residues. The CDR3 spells CASSRTSGSAGDTQYF. The CDR3 DNA reads as TGTGCCAGCTCGAGGACTAGCGGGAGCGCGGGAGATACGCAGTATTTT.

The V and J genes are TRBV5-1 and TRBJ2-7, with TRBD2 identical over 13 bases. The germline V gene encodes CDR1 SGHRS and CDR2 YFSETQ. This CDR3 has 20 amino acids. The ends lost 4 bases at V and 6 bases at J; junction bases unmatched: 22. The CDR3, as DNA: TGCGCCAGCAGCCGTGGCCGACAGGGAATTTCCGGGACTAGCGGGACCGAGCAGTACTTC. Translating it yields CASSRGRQGISGTSGTEQYF.

The chain uses TRBV5-6 and TRBJ2-3; 7 nucleotides agree with TRBD1. V shed 6 bases and J 0 bases; nucleotides not matched to a gene: 7. The CDR3 consists of 15 residues. Germline V lookup: CDR1 SGHDT, CDR2 YYEEEE. CDR3 bases: TGTGCCAGCACTCGACAGGGCCTGAGCACAGATACGCAGTATTTT. Translating it yields CASTRQGLSTDTQYF.

The chain recombines TRBV7-9 with TRBJ2-2; D is possibly TRBD1 (5 bases). This CDR3 is built from 16 residues. V was trimmed by 7 bases and J by 4 bases, leaving 19 bases between them. Germline V CDR1 and CDR2: SEHNR, FQNEAQ (reference sequence). DNA for the CDR3: TGTGCCAGCAAGCCAGGGCGCCGAGGCCTCACCGGGGAGCTGTTTTTT. Residues: CASKPGRRGLTGELFF.

This clone appeared once. This CDR3 is also generated by other DNA sequences in the sample. This rearrangement joins TRBV19 to TRBJ1-5, with D possibly matching TRBD1 (5 bases). This CDR3 contains 14 residues. The germline V gene has CDR1 LNHDA and CDR2 SQIVND (reference sequence). V was pared by 5 bases and J by 3 bases, with 11 bases between. The CDR3 bases are TGTGCCAGTAGTCTGGGGCGTTCCAATCAGCCCCAGCATTTT. As protein: CASSLGRSNQPQHF.

The chain joins TRBV10-3 to TRBJ1-1; the D is unclear. Trimming removed 5 bases at V and 1 base at J, with 8 bases between. This CDR3 has 13 amino acids. From germline, CDR1 is ENHRY and CDR2 SYGVKD. As DNA, the CDR3 is TGTGCCATCAGTCTCCCATCGAACACTGAAGCTTTCTTT. Its translation: CAISLPSNTEAFF.

V usage is TRBV30 and J usage is TRBJ1-5, with D perhaps matching TRBD1 (5 bases). In germline, CDR1 is GTSNPN, CDR2 SVGIG (reference sequence). Trimming took off 1 base at V and 0 bases at J, with 13 bases between the two ends. This CDR3 is built from 16 residues. The CDR3 DNA is TGTGCCTGGAGTGAACCGGGGCTTTATAGCAATCAGCCCCAGCATTTT. Its translation is CAWSEPGLYSNQPQHF.

The chain combines TRBV18 with TRBJ1-4; no reliable D call. CDR3 length: 13 residues. CDR1 is KGHSH and CDR2 is LQKENI in the germline V gene. V lost 4 bases to trimming and J lost 4 bases, with 7 bases between them. The CDR3 bases are TGTGCCAGCTCACGGACCGTTAATGAAAAACTGTTTTTT. Encoded protein: CASSRTVNEKLFF.

The V and J genes are TRBV6-8 and TRBJ2-3; 14 nucleotides agree with TRBD2. The CDR3 loop spans 18 amino acids. Germline V gene data show CDR1 as MNHGY and CDR2 as SAAAGT. V lost 8 bases and J lost 1; bases outside the gene matches: 11. The CDR3 DNA reads TGTGCCAGCTGGGACCGGACTAGCGGGAGGCGCTGCACAGATACGCAGTATTTT. Translation gives CASWDRTSGRRCTDTQYF.

The chain links TRBV11-2 to TRBJ1-2, with D possibly TRBD1 on 6 matching bases. The V gene's germline CDR1 is SGHAT and CDR2 FQNNGV. V was pared by 0 bases and J by 0 bases, with 8 bases between. CDR3 length: 15 residues. The CDR3 bases are TGTGCCAGCAGCTTAGAACAGGGAGCTAACTATGGCTACACCTTC. Its protein product is CASSLEQGANYGYTF.

A single count supports this clone. As DNA, the CDR3 is TGTGCCAGCAGTTACAAAAACATTCAGTACTTC. Translation gives CASSYKNIQYF. This chain uses TRBV27 with TRBJ2-4; unclear D gene. Trimming left V 4 bases short and J 3 bases short, with 1 base between. Germline assignment: CDR1 MNHEY and CDR2 SMNVEV (reference sequence). The CDR3 runs 11 residues.

The gene calls are TRBV4-1 and TRBJ2-7; 10 bases agree with TRBD2. CDR3 length: 15 amino acids. Germline V CDR1 and CDR2: MGHRA, YSYEKL. Trimming removed 0 bases from V and 6 bases from J; junction bases left unmatched: 5. This CDR3 reads CASSQDLAGVLEQYF. The CDR3 bases are TGCGCCAGCAGCCAAGATCTAGCGGGAGTTCTCGAGCAGTACTTC.

The chain carries TRBV19 and TRBJ2-4, with unresolved D. Germline assignment: CDR1 LNHDA and CDR2 SQIVND (reference sequence). There are 15 residues in the CDR3. Trimming took 2 bases from V and 1 from J, leaving 9 bases between them. This CDR3 reads CASSIWTPAKNIQYF. For the CDR3, the DNA is TGTGCCAGTAGTATATGGACCCCTGCCAAAAACATTCAGTACTTC.

The chain carries TRBV28 and TRBJ2-5, with D tentatively TRBD2 (6 bases). The germline V and J ends were trimmed by 1 base and 4 bases, with 16 bases remaining between them. CDR1 MDHEN and CDR2 SYDVKM come from the germline V gene. This CDR3 contains 16 residues. CDR3: CASSLSTTSFGETQYF. The CDR3 coding sequence is TGTGCCAGCAGTTTATCCACGACTAGTTTTGGAGAGACCCAGTACTTC.

For this clone: In the same sample, other DNA sequences code for this CDR3. The gene calls are TRBV11-2 and TRBJ2-3; no clear D gene. The V gene lost 9 bases and the J gene lost 0 bases, with 4 bases spanning the gap. The CDR3 consists of 11 residues. Per the germline V gene, CDR1 is SGHAT and CDR2 is FQNNGV. The CDR3 spells CASTSTDTQYF. For the CDR3, the DNA is TGTGCCAGTACTAGCACAGATACGCAGTATTTT. Variable domain in full (rest from reference TRBV11-2 and TRBJ2-3): EAGVAQSPRYKIIEKRQSVAFWCNPISGHATLYWYQQILGQGPKLLIQFQNNGVVDDSQLPKDRFSAERLKGVDSTLKIQPAKLEDSAVYLCASTSTDTQYFGPGTRLTVL.